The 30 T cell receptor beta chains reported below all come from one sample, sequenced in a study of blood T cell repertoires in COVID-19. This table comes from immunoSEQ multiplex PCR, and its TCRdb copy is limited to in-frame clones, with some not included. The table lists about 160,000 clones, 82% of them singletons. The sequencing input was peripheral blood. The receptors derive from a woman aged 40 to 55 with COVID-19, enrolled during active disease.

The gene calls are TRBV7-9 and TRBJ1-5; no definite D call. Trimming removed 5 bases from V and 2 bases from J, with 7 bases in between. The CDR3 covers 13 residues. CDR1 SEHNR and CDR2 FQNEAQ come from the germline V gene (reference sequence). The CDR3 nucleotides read TGTGCCAGCAGCCAAGTAGGCAATCAGCCCCAGCATTTT. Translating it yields CASSQVGNQPQHF.

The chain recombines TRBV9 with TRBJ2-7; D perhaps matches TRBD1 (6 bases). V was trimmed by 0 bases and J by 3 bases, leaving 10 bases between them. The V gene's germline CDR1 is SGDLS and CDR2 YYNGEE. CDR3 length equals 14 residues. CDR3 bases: TGTGCCAGCAGCGTAGATTTAGGGGGCTACGAGCAGTACTTC. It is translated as CASSVDLGGYEQYF.

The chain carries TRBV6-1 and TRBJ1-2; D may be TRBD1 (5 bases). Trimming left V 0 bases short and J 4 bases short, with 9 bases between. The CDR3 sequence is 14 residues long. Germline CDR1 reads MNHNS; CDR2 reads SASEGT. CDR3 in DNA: TGTGCCAGCAGTGAAGCAAGGGACTTCTATGGCTACACCTTC. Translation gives CASSEARDFYGYTF.

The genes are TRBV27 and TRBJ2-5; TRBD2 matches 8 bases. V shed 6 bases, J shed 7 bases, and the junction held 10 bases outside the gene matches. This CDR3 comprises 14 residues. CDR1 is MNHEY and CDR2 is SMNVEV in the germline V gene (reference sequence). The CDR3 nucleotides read TGTGCCAGCAGCCCCCAAGCGGGAGTGGGGACCCAGTACTTC. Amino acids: CASSPQAGVGTQYF.

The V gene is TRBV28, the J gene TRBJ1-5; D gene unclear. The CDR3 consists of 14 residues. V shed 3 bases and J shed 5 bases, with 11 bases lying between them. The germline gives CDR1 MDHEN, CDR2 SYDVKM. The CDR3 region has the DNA TGTGCCAGCAGTTTCTTGAGAGGTTATCAGCCCCAGCATTTT. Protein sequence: CASSFLRGYQPQHF.

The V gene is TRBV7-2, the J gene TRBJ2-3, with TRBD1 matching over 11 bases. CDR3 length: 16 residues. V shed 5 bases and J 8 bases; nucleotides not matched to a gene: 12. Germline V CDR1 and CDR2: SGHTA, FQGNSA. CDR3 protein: CASSPGQGAVQGTQYF. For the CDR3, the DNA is TGTGCCAGCAGCCCAGGACAGGGGGCGGTTCAGGGTACGCAGTATTTT.

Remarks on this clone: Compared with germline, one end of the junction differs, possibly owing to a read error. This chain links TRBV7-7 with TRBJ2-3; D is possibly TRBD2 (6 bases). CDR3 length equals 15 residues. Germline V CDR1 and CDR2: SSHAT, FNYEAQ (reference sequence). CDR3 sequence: CASSLLASVTDTQYF. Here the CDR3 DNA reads TGTGCTAGCAGCTTACTGGCTAGCGTGACAGATACGCAGTATTTT.

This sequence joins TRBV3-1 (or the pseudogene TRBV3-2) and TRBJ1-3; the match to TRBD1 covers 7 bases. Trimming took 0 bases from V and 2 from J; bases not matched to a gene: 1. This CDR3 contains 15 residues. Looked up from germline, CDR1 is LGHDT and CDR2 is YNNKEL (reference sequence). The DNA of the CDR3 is TGTGCCAGCAGCCAAGACGGGACAGCTGGAAACACCATATATTTT. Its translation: CASSQDGTAGNTIYF.

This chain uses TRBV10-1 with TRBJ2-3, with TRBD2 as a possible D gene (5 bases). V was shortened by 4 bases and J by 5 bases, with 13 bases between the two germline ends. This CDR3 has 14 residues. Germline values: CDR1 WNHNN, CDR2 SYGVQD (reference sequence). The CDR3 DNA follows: TGCGCCAGCAGTGCAACTCGAGGACTAGATACGCAGTATTTT. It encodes CASSATRGLDTQYF.

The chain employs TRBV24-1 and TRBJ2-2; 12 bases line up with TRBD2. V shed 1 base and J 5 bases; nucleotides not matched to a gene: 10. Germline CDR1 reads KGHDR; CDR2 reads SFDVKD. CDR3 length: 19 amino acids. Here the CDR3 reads CATSDLSASGRAGTGELFF. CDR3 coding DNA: TGTGCCACCAGTGATTTATCAGCTAGCGGGAGGGCCGGAACCGGGGAGCTGTTTTTT.

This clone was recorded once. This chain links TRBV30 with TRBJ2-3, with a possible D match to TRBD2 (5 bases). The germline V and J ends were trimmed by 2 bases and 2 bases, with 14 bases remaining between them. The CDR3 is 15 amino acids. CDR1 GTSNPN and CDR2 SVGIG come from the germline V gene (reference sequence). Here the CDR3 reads CAWSTGSTVTDTQYF. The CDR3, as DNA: TGTGCCTGGAGTACGGGGTCCACCGTCACAGATACGCAGTATTTT.

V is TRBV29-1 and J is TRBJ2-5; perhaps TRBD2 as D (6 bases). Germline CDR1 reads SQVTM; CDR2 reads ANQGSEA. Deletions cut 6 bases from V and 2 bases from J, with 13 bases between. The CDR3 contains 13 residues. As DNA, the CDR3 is TGCAGCGTGGGGCGGGACTTTCAAGAGACCCAGTACTTC. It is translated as CSVGRDFQETQYF.

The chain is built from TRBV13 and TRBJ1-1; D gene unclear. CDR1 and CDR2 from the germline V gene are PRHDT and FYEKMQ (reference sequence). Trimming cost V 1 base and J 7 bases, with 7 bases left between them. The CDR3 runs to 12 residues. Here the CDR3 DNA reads TGTGCCAGCAGCTTAGCTCGGGGTGAAGCTTTCTTT. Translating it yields CASSLARGEAFF.

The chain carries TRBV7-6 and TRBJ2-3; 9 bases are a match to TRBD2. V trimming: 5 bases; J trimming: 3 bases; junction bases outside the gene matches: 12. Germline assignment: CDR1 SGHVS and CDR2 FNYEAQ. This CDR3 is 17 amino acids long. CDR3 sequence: CASSPLSAGGGTDTQYF. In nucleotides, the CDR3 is TGTGCCAGCAGCCCCCTGAGTGCGGGAGGGGGGACAGATACGCAGTATTTT.

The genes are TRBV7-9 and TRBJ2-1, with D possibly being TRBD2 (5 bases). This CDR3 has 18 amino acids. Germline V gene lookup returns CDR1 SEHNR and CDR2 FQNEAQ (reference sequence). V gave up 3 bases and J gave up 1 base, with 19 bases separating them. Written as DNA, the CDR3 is TGTGCCAGCAGCTTCCCGCTTGGGAGCGGCACTTCCTACAATGAGCAGTTCTTC. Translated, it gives CASSFPLGSGTSYNEQFF.

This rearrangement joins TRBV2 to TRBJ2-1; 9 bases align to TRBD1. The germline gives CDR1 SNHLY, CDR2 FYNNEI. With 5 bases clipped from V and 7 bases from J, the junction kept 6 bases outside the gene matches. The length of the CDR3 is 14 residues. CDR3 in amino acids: CASSSGQGTNEQFF. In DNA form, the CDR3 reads TGTGCCAGCAGTTCCGGACAGGGGACGAATGAGCAGTTCTTC.

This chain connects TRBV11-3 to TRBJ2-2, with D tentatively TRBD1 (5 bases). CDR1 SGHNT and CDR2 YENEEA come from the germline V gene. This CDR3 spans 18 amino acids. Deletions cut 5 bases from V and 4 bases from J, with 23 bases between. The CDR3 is CASSPRPAQGLGTGELFF. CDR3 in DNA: TGTGCCAGCAGCCCACGACCAGCTCAGGGCCTCGGCACCGGGGAGCTGTTTTTT.

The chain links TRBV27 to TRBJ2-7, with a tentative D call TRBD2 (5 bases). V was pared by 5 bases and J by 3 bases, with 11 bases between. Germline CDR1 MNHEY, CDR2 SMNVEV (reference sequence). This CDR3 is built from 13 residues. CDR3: CASSPGIHYEQYF. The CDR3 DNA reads TGTGCCAGCAGTCCCGGGATTCACTACGAGCAGTACTTC.

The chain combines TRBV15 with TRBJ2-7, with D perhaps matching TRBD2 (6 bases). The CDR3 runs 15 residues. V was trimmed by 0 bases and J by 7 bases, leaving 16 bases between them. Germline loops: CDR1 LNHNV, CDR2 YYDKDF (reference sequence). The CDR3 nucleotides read TGTGCCACCAGCAGAGATCTTGGGGGACTTGGTGAGCAGTACTTC. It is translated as CATSRDLGGLGEQYF.

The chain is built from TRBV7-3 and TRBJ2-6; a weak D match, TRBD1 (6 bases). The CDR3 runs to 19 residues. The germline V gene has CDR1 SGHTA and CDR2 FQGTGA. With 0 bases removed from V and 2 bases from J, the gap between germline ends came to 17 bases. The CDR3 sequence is CASSLTGGRRTTGANVLTF. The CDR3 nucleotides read TGTGCCAGCAGCTTAACTGGGGGCAGACGAACAACTGGGGCCAACGTCCTGACTTTC.

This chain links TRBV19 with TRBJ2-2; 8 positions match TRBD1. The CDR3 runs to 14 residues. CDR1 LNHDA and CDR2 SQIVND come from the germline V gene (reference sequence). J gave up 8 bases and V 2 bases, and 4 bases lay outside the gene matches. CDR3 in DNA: TGTGCCAGTAGTATAACCAGGGGGCAGGGGGAGCTGTTTTTT. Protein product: CASSITRGQGELFF. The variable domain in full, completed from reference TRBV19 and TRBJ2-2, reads DGGITQSPKYLFRKEGQNVTLSCEQNLNHDAMYWYRQDPGQGLRLIYYSQIVNDFQKGDIAEGYSVSREKKESFPLTVTSAQKNPTAFYLCASSITRGQGELFFGEGSRLTVL.

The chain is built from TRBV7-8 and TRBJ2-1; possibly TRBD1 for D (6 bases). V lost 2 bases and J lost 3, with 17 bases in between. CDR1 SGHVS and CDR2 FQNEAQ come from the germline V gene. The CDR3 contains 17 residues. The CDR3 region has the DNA TGTGCCAGCAGCTTATATGAAGGCAGGGGATTCTACAATGAGCAGTTCTTC. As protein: CASSLYEGRGFYNEQFF.

In DNA form, the CDR3 reads TGCGCCAGCAGCTTCCCCGATGAAGGGCCAGGAGGCACTGAAGCTTTCTTT. Protein: CASSFPDEGPGGTEAFF. V is TRBV4-1 and J is TRBJ1-1; D is unresolved. In germline, CDR1 is MGHRA, CDR2 YSYEKL. Trimming removed 5 bases from V and 4 bases from J, with 23 bases in between. CDR3 length equals 17 residues.

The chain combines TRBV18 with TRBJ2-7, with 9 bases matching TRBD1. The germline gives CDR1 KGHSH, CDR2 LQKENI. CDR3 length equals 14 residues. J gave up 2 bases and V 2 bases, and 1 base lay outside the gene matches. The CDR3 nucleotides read TGTGCCAGCTCACCAGGGACAGGGACCTACGAGCAGTACGTC. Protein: CASSPGTGTYEQYV.

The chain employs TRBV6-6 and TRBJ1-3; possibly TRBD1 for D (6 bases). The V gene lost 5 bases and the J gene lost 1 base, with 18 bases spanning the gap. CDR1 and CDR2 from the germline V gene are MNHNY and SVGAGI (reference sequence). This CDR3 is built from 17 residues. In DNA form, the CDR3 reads TGTGCCAGCAGTCGAGAACCCGGGGGGGCATCTGGAAACACCATATATTTT. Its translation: CASSREPGGASGNTIYF.

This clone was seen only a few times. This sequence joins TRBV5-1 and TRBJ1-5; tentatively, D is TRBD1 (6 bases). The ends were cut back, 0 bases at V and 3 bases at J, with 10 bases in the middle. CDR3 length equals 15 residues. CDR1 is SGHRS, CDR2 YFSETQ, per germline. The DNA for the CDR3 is TGCGCCAGCAGCTTGGGATCAGGGGCCAATCAGCCCCAGCATTTT. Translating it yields CASSLGSGANQPQHF.

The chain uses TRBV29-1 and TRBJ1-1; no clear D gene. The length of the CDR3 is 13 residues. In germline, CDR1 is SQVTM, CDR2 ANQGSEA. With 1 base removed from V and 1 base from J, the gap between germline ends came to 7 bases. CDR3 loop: CSVEVPGNTEAFF. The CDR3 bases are TGCAGCGTTGAAGTCCCGGGGAACACTGAAGCTTTCTTT.

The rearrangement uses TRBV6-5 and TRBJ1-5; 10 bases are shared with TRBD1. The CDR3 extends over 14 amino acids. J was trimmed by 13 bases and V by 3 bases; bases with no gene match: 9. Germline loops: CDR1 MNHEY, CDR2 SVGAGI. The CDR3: CASSYDRGHNRQHF. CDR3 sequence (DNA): TGTGCCAGCAGTTATGACAGGGGGCACAATAGACAGCATTTT.

The CDR3 protein is CASSDLPGGANVLTF. DNA of the CDR3: TGTGCCAGCAGTGATCTCCCCGGTGGGGCCAACGTCCTGACTTTC. The chain carries TRBV6-1 and TRBJ2-6; D gene unclear. CDR1 MNHNS and CDR2 SASEGT come from the germline V gene. The CDR3 loop spans 15 amino acids. V was trimmed by 3 bases and J by 3 bases, leaving 9 bases between them.

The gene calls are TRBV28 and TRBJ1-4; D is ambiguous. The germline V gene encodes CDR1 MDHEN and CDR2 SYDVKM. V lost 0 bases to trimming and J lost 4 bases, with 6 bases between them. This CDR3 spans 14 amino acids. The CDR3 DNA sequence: TGTGCCAGCAGTTTATGGGCTTATAATGAAAAACTGTTTTTT. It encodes CASSLWAYNEKLFF. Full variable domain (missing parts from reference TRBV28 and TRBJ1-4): DVKVTQSSRYLVKRTGEKVFLECVQDMDHENMFWYRQDPGLGLRLIYFSYDVKMKEKGDIPEGYSVSREKKERFSLILESASTNQTSMYLCASSLWAYNEKLFFGSGTQLSVL.